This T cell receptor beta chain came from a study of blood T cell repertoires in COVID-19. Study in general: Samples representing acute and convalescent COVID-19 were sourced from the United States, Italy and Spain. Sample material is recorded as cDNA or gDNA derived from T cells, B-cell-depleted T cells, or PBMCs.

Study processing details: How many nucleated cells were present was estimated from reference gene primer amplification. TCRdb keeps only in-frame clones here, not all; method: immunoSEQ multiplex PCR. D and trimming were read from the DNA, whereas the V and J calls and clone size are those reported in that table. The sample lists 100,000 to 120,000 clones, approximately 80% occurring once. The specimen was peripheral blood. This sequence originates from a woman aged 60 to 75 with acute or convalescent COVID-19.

CDR3 loop: CASTEQGGEKLFF. For the CDR3, the DNA is TGTGCCAGCACCGAGCAGGGCGGTGAAAAACTGTTTTTT. The chain uses TRBV28 and TRBJ1-4; the D gene is possibly TRBD1 (5 bases). Trimming removed 7 bases at V and 7 bases at J, with 13 bases between. This CDR3 has 13 amino acids. Germline values: CDR1 MDHEN, CDR2 SYDVKM.